The T cell receptor (beta chain) described here comes from a study of blood T cell repertoires in COVID-19. Germline V gene data show CDR1 as MNHNY and CDR2 as SVGAGI (reference sequence). The CDR3 consists of 15 residues. The V segment lost 5 bases and the J segment 2 bases; nucleotides outside the gene matches: 4. TCRdb keeps only in-frame clones here, not all; method: immunoSEQ multiplex PCR. This repertoire shows about 200,000 clones, approximately 78% found once; its top ten account for under 8.5%. The sequencing input was peripheral blood. The sequence was obtained from a woman older than 75 with COVID-19, enrolled during active disease. The J gene is TRBJ1-4, the V gene TRBV6-6, with 8 bases that match TRBD1. Here the CDR3 reads CASSLRTGTNEKLFF. CDR3 DNA sequence: TGTGCCAGCAGTCTCCGGACAGGGACTAATGAAAAACTGTTTTTT.